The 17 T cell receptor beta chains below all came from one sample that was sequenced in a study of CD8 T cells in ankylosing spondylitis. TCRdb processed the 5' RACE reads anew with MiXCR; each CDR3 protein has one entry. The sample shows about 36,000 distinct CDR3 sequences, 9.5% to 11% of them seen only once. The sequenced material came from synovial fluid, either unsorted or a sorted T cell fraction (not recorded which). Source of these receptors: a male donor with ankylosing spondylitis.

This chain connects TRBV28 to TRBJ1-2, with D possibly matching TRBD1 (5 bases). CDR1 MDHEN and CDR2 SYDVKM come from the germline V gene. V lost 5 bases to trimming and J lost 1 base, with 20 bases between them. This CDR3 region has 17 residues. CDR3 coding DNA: TGTGCCAGCAGTCCCCTGGGGGGGAGTACCATTAACTATGGCTACACCTTC. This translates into CASSPLGGSTINYGYTF.

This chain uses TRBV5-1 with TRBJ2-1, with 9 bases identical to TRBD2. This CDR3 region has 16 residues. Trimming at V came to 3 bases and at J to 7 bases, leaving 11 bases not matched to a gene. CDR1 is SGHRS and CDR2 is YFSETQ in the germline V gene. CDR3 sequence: CASSWTPGLAWNEQFF. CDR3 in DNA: TGCGCCAGCAGCTGGACCCCGGGACTAGCTTGGAATGAGCAGTTCTTC.

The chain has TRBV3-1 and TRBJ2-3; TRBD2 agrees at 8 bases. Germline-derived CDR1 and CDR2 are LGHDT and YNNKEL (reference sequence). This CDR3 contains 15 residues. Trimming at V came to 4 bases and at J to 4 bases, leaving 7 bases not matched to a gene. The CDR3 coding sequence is TGTGCCAGCAGCCGGCCCGGGACTAGTTCAGATACGCAGTATTTT. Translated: CASSRPGTSSDTQYF.

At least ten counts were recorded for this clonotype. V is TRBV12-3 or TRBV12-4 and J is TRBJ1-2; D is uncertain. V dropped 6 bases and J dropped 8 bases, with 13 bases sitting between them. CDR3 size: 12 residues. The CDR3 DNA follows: TGTGCCAGCAGCCTCTCGAAGGACGGCTACACCTTC. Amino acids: CASSLSKDGYTF.

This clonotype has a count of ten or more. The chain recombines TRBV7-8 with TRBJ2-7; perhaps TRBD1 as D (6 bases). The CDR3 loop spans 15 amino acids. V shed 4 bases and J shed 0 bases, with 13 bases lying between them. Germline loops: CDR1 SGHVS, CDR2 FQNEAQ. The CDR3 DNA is TGTGCCAGCAGCTCAGGGGCAGGAAGCTCCTACGAGCAGTACTTC. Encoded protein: CASSSGAGSSYEQYF.

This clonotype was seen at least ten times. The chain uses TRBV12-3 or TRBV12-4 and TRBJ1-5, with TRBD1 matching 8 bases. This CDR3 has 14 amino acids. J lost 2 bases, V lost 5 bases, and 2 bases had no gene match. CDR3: CASSVQGGNQPQHF. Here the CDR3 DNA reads TGTGCCAGCAGTGTACAGGGGGGCAATCAGCCCCAGCATTTT.

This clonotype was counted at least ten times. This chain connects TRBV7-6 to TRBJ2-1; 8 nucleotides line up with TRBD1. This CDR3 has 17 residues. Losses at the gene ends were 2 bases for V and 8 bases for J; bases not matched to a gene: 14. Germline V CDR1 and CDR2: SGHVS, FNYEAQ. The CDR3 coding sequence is TGTGCCAGCAGCTTACGGCCCAGGACAGGGATTTTCGATGAGCAGTTCTTC. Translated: CASSLRPRTGIFDEQFF.

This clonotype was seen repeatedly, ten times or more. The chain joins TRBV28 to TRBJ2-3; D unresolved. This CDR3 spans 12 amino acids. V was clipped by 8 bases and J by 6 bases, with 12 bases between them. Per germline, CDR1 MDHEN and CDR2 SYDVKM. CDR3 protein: CASQSDADTQYF. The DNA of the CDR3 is TGTGCCAGCCAATCTGATGCGGATACGCAGTATTTT.

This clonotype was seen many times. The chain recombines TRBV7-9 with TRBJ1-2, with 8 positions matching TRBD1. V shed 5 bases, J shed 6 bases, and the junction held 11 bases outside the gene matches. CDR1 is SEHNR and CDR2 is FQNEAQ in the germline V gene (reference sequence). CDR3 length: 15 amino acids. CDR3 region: CASSDWTGFVDGYTF. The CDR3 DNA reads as TGTGCCAGCAGCGACTGGACAGGGTTCGTGGATGGCTACACCTTC.

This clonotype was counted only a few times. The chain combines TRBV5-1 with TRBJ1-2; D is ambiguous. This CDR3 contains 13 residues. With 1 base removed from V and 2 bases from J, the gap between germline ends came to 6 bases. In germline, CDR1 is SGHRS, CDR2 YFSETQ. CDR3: CASSLLGNYGYTF. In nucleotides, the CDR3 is TGCGCCAGCAGCTTGCTCGGGAACTATGGCTACACCTTC.

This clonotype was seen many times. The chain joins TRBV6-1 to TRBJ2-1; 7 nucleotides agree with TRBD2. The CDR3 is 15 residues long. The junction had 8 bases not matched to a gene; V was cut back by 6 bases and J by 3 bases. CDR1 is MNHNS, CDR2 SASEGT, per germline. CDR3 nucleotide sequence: TGTGCCAGCAGGACCGGACTAGTACTCTACAATGAGCAGTTCTTC. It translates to CASRTGLVLYNEQFF.

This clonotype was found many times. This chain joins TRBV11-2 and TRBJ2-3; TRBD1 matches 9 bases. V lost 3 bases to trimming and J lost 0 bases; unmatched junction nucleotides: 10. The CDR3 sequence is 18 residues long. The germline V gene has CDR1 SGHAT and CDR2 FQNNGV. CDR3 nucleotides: TGTGCCAGCAGCTTCTCCGGGACAGGGATAATCAGCACAGATACGCAGTATTTT. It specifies CASSFSGTGIISTDTQYF.

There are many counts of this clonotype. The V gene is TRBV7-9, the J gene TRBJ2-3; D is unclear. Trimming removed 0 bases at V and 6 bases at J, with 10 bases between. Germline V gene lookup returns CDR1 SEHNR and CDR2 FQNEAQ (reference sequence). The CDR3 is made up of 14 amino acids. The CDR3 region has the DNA TGTGCCAGCAGCTTAGCCGTTGGGTTGGATACGCAGTATTTT. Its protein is CASSLAVGLDTQYF.

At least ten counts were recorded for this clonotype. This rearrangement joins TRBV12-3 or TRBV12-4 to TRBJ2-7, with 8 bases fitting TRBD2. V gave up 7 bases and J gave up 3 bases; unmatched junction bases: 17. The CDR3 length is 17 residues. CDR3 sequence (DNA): TGTGCCAGCACCCCATATTGGGGGCGGGGGGCCGACTACGAGCAGTACTTC. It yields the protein CASTPYWGRGADYEQYF.

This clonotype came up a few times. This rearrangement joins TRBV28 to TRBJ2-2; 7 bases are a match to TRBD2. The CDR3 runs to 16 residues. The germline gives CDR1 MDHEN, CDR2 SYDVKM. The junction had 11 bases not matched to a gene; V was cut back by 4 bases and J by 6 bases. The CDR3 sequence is CASSSPRTRVPGELFF. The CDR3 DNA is TGTGCCAGCAGTTCCCCCCGGACTAGGGTCCCCGGGGAGCTGTTTTTT.

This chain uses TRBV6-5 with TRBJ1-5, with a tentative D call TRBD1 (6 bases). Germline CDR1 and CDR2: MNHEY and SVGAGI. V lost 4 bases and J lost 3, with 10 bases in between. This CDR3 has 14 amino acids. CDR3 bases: TGTGCCAGCAGTTTCGGACAGTTCAATCAGCCCCAGCATTTT. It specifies CASSFGQFNQPQHF.

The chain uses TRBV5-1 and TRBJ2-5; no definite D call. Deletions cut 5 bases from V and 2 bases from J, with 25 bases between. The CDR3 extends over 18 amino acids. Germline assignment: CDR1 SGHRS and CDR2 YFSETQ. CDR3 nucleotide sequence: TGCGCCAGCAGTAAAAGGTTGTCGGCCCCTTACACACAAGAGACCCAGTACTTC. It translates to CASSKRLSAPYTQETQYF.